The clone carrying this TCR beta chain was counted only a few times. These data belong to a study of blood T cells in healthy people across ages. This CDR3 region has 16 residues. The V gene's germline CDR1 is SGDLS and CDR2 YYNGEE. The junction had 4 bases not matched to a gene; V was cut back by 8 bases and J by 0 bases. The use of a sample-barcoded 5' primer and a J-beta primer mix characterized a second PCR of about 7 to 12 cycles. Each cDNA molecule was tagged by a template-switch adaptor that had 12 random nucleotides. Every sample produced at least 2.5 million CDR3-containing paired-end reads. One entry per CDR3 protein, called by TCRdb with MiXCR from the 5' RACE reads. The sample holds around 1.1 million distinct CDR3 sequences, 35% to 40% seen once. Donors ranged from roughly 6 to 90 years old and were healthy Caucasians in Russia. Total RNA was isolated from each sample in quantities of at least 6 micrograms.

The receptor was derived from a man younger than 30 in good health. Material: blood. The chain joins TRBV9 to TRBJ1-6, with 11 bases fitting TRBD1. The CDR3: CASRTGGVSYNSPLHF. The CDR3 DNA reads TGTGCCAGTCGGACAGGGGGCGTCTCCTATAATTCACCCCTCCACTTT.